The sequence of this TCR beta chain was determined in a study of Graves' ophthalmopathy and Graves' hyperthyroidism. From RNA, the CDR3 regions of TCR beta chains were amplified and sequenced. The first-round RT-PCR employed HTBI primers together with the Qiagen OneStep RT-PCR kit. A multiplex PCR was then performed as the second round. TCRdb itself ran the multiplex PCR reads through MiXCR, one entry per CDR3 protein. The sample consists of approximately 160,000 distinct CDR3 sequences, about two fifths of them appearing once. Germline values: CDR1 SGHDT, CDR2 YYEEEE. V shed 3 bases and J shed 10 bases, with 16 bases lying between them. The length of the CDR3 is 13 residues.

The origin of this receptor is a man aged 30 to 45 with Graves' ophthalmopathy. Sequenced sample: peripheral blood. This chain links TRBV5-6 with TRBJ1-1; TRBD1 is a possible D gene (5 bases). The CDR3 DNA sequence: TGTGCCAGCAGCTCCGGGACGCTACTGGGAGCTTTCTTT. Translated: CASSSGTLLGAFF.